The following is a T cell receptor beta chain sequence with its context. As yet, its antigen is unknown. These data are taken from a study of CD8 T cells in Susac syndrome. Findings of the study overall: The authors acknowledged that their TCR sequencing and HLA analysis involved a relatively small number of individuals.

The multiple sclerosis controls, all treatment-naive patients, had relapsing-remitting disease that was stable or active. TEMRA cells underwent FACS enrichment and CD8+ and CD4+ T cells underwent negative isolation. The CDR3 is 13 residues long. The V and J ends lost 5 bases and 1 base respectively, with 8 bases between them. Germline V gives CDR1 SGHTA, CDR2 FQGTGA. Reverse transcription of about 0.5 to 1 ug RNA was carried out with random hexamers. With immunoSEQ multiplex PCR, TCR beta CDR3 was amplified across 54 Vbeta and 13 Jbeta. TCRdb reprocessed the immunoSEQ multiplex PCR reads with MiXCR, giving one entry per CDR3 protein. The sample contains about 180,000 distinct CDR3 sequences, 80% to 95% of which appear only once.

The chain links TRBV7-3 to TRBJ1-1; no clear D. Material for sequencing was CD4+ T cells from PBMCs. This clonotype was sampled from a human donor with multiple sclerosis. The DNA for the CDR3 is TGTGCCAGCAGCGCTTCAGGGAACACTGAAGCTTTCTTT. This encodes CASSASGNTEAFF.